This T cell receptor (beta chain) was sequenced in a study of naive and memory T cell subsets. This clonotype was picked up many times. This CDR3 spans 12 amino acids. Germline V CDR1 and CDR2: SQVTM, ANQGSEA. V was trimmed by 3 bases and J by 4 bases, leaving 7 bases between them. The beta constant-region primer was an equimolar mix of two oligonucleotides covering TRBC1 and TRBC2. Ligated cDNA was amplified by four rounds of PCR with nested alpha and beta constant-region primers and SP2. TCRdb ran MiXCR on the UMI-ligation and nested PCR reads and lists one entry per CDR3 protein. There are about 22,000 distinct CDR3 sequences in the sample; 7% to 10% occur only once, and 20% to 25% lies in the top ten.

The genes are TRBV29-1 and TRBJ2-1; D is undetermined. This sequence originates from a human donor in good health. The specimen was central memory CD8+ T cells from blood. The CDR3 reads CSVDDIYNEQFF. CDR3 bases: TGCAGCGTTGATGACATTTACAATGAGCAGTTCTTC.